This TCR beta chain was recovered during a study of cytomegalovirus exposure and HLA in healthy donors. Study-wide results and limits: First-cohort TCR clusters tended to co-occur in the 95 to 150 validation repertoires, a later analysis found. Reportedly, cytomegalovirus status was diagnosed with high sensitivity and specificity. Most TCR sequences were seen very rarely across donors, but some public TCRs occurred in many. In vitro, three CMV-associated chains proved specific for CMV antigens.

Here immunoSEQ multiplex PCR was the method, and the copy in TCRdb shows in-frame clones only, minus some. This table holds roughly 260,000 clones, around 87% found once. Turning to this clone: What it binds is unknown.

Trimming stripped 0 bases from V and 0 bases from J, with 8 bases between. The CDR3 contains 16 residues. CDR1 and CDR2 from the germline V gene are LGHNA and YSLEER. The sample was PBMCs. The chain recombines TRBV4-3 with TRBJ1-4; maybe TRBD1 (5 bases). The TCR originated in a woman aged 18-29 years in good health and CMV-seronegative. As DNA, the CDR3 is TGCGCCAGCAGCCAAGAAACAGGCTCAACTAATGAAAAACTGTTTTTT. Translated: CASSQETGSTNEKLFF.